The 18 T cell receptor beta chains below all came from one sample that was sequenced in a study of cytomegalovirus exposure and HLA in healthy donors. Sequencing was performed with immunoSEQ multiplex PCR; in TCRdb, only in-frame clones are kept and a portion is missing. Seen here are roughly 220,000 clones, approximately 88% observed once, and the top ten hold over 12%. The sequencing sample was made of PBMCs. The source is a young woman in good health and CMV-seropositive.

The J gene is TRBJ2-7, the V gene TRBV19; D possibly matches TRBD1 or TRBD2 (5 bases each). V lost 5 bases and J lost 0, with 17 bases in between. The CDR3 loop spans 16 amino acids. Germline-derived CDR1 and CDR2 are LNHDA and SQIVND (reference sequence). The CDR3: CASSRPGTSNSYEQYF. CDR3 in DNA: TGTGCCAGTAGTCGCCCCGGGACCTCTAACTCCTACGAGCAGTACTTC.

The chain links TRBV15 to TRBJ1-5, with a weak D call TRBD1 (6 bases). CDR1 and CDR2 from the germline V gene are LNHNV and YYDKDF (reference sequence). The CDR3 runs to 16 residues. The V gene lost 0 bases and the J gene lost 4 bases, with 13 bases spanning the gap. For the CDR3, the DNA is TGTGCCACCAGCAGAGAGGGGGCCCGCGGAAATCAGCCCCAGCATTTT. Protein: CATSREGARGNQPQHF.

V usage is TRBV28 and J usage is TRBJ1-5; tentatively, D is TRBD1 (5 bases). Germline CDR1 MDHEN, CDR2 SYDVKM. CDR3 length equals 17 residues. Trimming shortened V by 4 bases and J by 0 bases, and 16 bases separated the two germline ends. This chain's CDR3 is CASSYGGSTYSNQPQHF. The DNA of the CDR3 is TGTGCCAGCAGTTACGGGGGGAGCACCTATAGCAATCAGCCCCAGCATTTT.

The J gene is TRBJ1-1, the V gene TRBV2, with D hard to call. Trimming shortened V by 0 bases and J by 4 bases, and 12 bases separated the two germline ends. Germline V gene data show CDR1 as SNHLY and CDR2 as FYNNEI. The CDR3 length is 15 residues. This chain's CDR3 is CASSEALAAGTEAFF. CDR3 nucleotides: TGTGCCAGCAGTGAAGCGCTTGCAGCCGGCACTGAAGCTTTCTTT.

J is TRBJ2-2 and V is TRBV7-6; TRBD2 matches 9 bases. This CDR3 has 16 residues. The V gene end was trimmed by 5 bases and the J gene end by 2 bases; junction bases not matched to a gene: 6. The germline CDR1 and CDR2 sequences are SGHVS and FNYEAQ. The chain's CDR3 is CASSLGLATNTGELFF. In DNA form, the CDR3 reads TGTGCCAGCAGCCTCGGACTAGCGACAAACACCGGGGAGCTGTTTTTT.

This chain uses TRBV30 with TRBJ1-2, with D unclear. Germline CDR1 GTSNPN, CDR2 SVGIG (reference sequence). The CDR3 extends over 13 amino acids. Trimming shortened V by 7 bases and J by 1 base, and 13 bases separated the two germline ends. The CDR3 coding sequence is TGTGCCTACCAGGTCACGATTAACTATGGCTACACCTTC. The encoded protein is CAYQVTINYGYTF.

The CDR3 loop reads CSARTQGRAFF. CDR3 in DNA: TGCAGTGCTAGAACACAGGGGCGAGCTTTCTTT. The chain employs TRBV20-1 and TRBJ1-1, with 7 bases that match TRBD1. There are 11 residues in the CDR3. Germline CDR1 DFQATT, CDR2 SNEGSKA (reference sequence). Trimming removed 2 bases from V and 10 bases from J; junction bases left unmatched: 4.

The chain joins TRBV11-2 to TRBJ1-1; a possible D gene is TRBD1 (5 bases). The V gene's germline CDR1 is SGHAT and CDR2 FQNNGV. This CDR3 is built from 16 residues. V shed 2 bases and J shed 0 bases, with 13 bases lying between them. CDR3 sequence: CASSLRSYRMNTEAFF. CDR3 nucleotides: TGTGCCAGCAGCTTAAGGAGCTACAGGATGAACACTGAAGCTTTCTTT.

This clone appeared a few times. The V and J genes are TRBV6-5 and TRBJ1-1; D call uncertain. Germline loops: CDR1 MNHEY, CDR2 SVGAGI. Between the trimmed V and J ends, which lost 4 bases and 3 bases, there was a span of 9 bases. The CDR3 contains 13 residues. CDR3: CASSLREDTEAFF. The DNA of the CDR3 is TGTGCCAGCAGTTTGAGGGAGGACACTGAAGCTTTCTTT.

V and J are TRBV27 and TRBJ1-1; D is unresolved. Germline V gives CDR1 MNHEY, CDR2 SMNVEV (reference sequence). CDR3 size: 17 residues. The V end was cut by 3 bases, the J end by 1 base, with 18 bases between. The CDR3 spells CASSLPPGQGRNTEAFF. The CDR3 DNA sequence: TGTGCCAGCAGTTTGCCCCCCGGCCAAGGCAGGAACACTGAAGCTTTCTTT.

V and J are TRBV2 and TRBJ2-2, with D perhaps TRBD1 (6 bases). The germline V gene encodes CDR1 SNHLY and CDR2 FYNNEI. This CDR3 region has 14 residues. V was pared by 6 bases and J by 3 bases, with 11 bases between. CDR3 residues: CASSPGTHTGELFF. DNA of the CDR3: TGTGCCAGCAGCCCCGGGACACACACCGGGGAGCTGTTTTTT.

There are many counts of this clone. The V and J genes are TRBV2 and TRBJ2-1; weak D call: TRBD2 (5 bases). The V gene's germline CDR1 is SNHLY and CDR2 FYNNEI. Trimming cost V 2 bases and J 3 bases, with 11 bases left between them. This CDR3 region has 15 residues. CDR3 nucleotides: TGTGCCAGCAGTGAAAGGCCTAGCCACTACAATGAGCAGTTCTTC. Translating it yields CASSERPSHYNEQFF.

CDR3 DNA sequence: TGTGCCAGCAGTCCCAGCCCCGCGGGCGCCGGGGAGCTGTTTTTT. Encoded protein: CASSPSPAGAGELFF. This chain links TRBV27 with TRBJ2-2; TRBD2 might be the D (5 bases). The CDR3 totals 15 residues. Looked up from germline, CDR1 is MNHEY and CDR2 is SMNVEV (reference sequence). V was trimmed by 5 bases and J by 6 bases, leaving 16 bases between them.

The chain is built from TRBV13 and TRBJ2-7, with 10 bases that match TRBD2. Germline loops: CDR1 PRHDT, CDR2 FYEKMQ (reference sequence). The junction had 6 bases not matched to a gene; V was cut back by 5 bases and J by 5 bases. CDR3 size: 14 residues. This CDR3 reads CASSAGTSDHEQYF. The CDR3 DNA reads TGTGCCAGCAGCGCCGGGACTAGCGACCACGAGCAGTACTTC. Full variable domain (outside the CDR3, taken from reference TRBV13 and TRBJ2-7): AAGVIQSPRHLIKEKRETATLKCYPIPRHDTVYWYQQGPGQDPQFLISFYEKMQSDKGSIPDRFSAQQFSDYHSELNMSSLELGDSALYFCASSAGTSDHEQYFGPGTRLTVT.

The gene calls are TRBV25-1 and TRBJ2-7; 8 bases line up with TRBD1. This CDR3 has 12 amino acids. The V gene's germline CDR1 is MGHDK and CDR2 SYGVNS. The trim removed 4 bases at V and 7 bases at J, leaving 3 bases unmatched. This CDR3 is CASSARGREQYF. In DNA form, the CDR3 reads TGTGCCAGCAGTGCCAGGGGGCGGGAGCAGTACTTC.

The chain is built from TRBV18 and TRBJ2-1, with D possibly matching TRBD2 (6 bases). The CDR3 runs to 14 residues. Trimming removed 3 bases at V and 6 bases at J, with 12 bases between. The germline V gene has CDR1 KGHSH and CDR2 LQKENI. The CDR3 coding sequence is TGTGCCAGCTCACCGGGTCTAGCGATCAATGAGCAGTTCTTC. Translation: CASSPGLAINEQFF.

CDR3 residues: CASRQTTRLDTQYF. The CDR3 DNA sequence: TGTGCCAGCAGGCAAACTACTAGGCTCGATACGCAGTATTTT. V gene TRBV6-5 combines with J gene TRBJ2-3, with a possible D match to TRBD2 (5 bases). V lost 6 bases, J lost 6 bases, and 16 bases lay in between. CDR1 and CDR2 from the germline V gene are MNHEY and SVGAGI. CDR3 length: 14 residues.

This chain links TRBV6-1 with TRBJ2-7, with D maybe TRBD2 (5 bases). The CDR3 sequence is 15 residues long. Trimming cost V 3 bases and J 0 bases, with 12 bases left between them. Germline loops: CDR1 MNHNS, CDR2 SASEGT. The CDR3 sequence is CASSDPREVSYEQYF. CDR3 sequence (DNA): TGTGCCAGCAGTGACCCCCGGGAAGTCTCCTACGAGCAGTACTTC.